This T cell receptor beta chain comes out of a study of cytomegalovirus exposure and HLA in healthy donors. V gave up 2 bases and J gave up 2 bases, with 10 bases separating them. This CDR3 has 15 amino acids. Germline-derived CDR1 and CDR2 are MNHEY and SVGAGI. 60 Vbeta and 13 Jbeta primers were used in PCR. TCRdb's table, derived via immunoSEQ multiplex PCR, lists solely in-frame clones and lacks some. In the table there are about 140,000 clones, roughly three fifths of which are singletons. A few counts support this clone. The chain links TRBV6-5 to TRBJ2-1, with a weak D call TRBD1 (5 bases). Sequencing was done on a sample of PBMCs. This clonotype was obtained from a woman between 55 and 75 years old in good health and CMV-seronegative. This chain's CDR3 is CASSYGADPYNEQFF. CDR3 nucleotides: TGTGCCAGCAGTTACGGGGCGGATCCCTACAATGAGCAGTTCTTC.